This TCR beta chain originates from a study of untreated major depressive disorder. Study observations and caveats: Sequencing showed nonsignificant TRBV25-01 and TRBV02-01 differences matching flow cytometry.

Germline CDR1 is SEHNR and CDR2 is FQNEAQ (reference sequence). The CDR3 totals 12 residues. With 6 bases removed from V and 4 bases from J, the gap between germline ends came to 10 bases. Clones were sequenced by immunoSEQ multiplex PCR, and TCRdb holds only the in-frame ones, with some missing. This sample yields about 21,000 clones, of which 85% to 95% are seen a single time; roughly 0.33% belongs to the top ten. Concerning this clone: Its antigen remains unknown.

The receptor was derived from a man aged 30 to 45 in good health. The sequencing sample was made of CD4+ T cells from PBMCs. V usage is TRBV7-9 and J usage is TRBJ2-7; D might be TRBD1 (6 bases). The CDR3 protein is CASRQDSYEQYF. CDR3 coding DNA: TGTGCCAGCAGACAGGACAGTTACGAGCAGTACTTC.